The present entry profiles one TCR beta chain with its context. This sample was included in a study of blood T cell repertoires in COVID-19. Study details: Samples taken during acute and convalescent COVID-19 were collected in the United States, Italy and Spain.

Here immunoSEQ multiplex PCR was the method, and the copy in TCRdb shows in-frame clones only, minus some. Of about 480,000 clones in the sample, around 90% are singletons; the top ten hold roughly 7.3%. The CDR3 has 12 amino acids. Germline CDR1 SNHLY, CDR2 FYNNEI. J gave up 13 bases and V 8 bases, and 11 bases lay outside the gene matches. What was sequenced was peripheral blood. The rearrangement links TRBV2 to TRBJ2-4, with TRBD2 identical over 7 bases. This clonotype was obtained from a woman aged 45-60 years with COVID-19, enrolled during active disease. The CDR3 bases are TGTGCCAGCTTTTCCCAGGGAGGGATGCAGTACTTC. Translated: CASFSQGGMQYF.